A single sample is the source of the 25 T cell receptor beta chains below, sequenced in a study of blood T cell repertoires in COVID-19. Data came from immunoSEQ multiplex PCR; TCRdb stores just in-frame clones and leaves some out. This sample yields some 460,000 clones, of which roughly 90% are seen a single time; 0.7% belongs to the top ten. Sequencing was done on a sample of PBMCs or T cells enriched from blood (not recorded which). All receptors come from a woman in her late teens or twenties who had recovered from COVID-19.

This chain uses TRBV3-1 (or the pseudogene TRBV3-2) with TRBJ1-4, with 7 bases aligning to TRBD1. V was clipped by 3 bases and J by 8 bases; unmatched bases: 9. Germline loops: CDR1 LGHDT, CDR2 YNNKEL (reference sequence). The CDR3 spans 15 residues. CDR3 in amino acids: CASSQAGGHLEKLFF. The CDR3 DNA reads as TGTGCCAGCAGCCAGGCAGGGGGACACTTAGAAAAACTGTTTTTT.

The V and J genes are TRBV28 and TRBJ1-1; TRBD1 aligns across 7 bases. Germline lookup yields CDR1 MDHEN and CDR2 SYDVKM. The CDR3 spans 15 residues. The V gene end was trimmed by 3 bases and the J gene end by 1 base; junction bases not matched to a gene: 5. This CDR3 is CASSLDRPRNTEAFF. The CDR3 nucleotides are TGTGCCAGCAGTTTGGACAGGCCTCGGAACACTGAAGCTTTCTTT.

The gene calls are TRBV2 and TRBJ2-3, with D uncertain. Trimming shortened V by 1 base and J by 2 bases, and 13 bases separated the two germline ends. The CDR3 is made up of 16 amino acids. Per germline, CDR1 SNHLY and CDR2 FYNNEI. The CDR3 here is CASSEESSRLTDTQYF. CDR3 sequence (DNA): TGTGCCAGCAGTGAAGAGAGTAGCCGTCTCACAGATACGCAGTATTTT.

Only one count was recorded for this clone. The chain combines TRBV2 with TRBJ2-6; 7 bases are a match to TRBD1. The CDR3 runs to 13 residues. Germline values: CDR1 SNHLY, CDR2 FYNNEI. The ends lost 11 bases at V and 3 bases at J; junction bases unmatched: 4. The CDR3 protein is CASQGDGANVLTF. CDR3 nucleotide sequence: TGTGCCTCTCAGGGGGATGGGGCCAACGTCCTGACTTTC.

The V and J genes are TRBV12-3 or TRBV12-4 and TRBJ1-1; D uncertain. V gave up 6 bases and J gave up 3 bases, with 8 bases separating them. This CDR3 is built from 12 residues. In DNA, the CDR3 is TGTGCCAGCAGGTTTTCTTACACTGAAGCTTTCTTT. Amino acid sequence: CASRFSYTEAFF.

The V call is TRBV10-1, the J call TRBJ2-5, with D perhaps TRBD1 (6 bases). V was cut by 6 bases and J by 5 bases, with 16 bases left in between. Germline assignment: CDR1 WNHNN and CDR2 SYGVQD (reference sequence). This CDR3 region has 14 residues. CDR3 in amino acids: CASRRGTNEETQYF. In DNA, the CDR3 is TGCGCCAGCAGAAGGGGGACCAATGAGGAGACCCAGTACTTC.

This clone was seen once. This chain joins TRBV11-2 and TRBJ1-4; 7 positions match TRBD1. V shed 4 bases and J 4 bases; nucleotides not matched to a gene: 6. CDR3 size: 15 residues. Germline-derived CDR1 and CDR2 are SGHAT and FQNNGV. Here the CDR3 reads CASSYRGRDNEKLFF. The CDR3 bases are TGTGCCAGCAGCTACAGGGGTCGGGATAATGAAAAACTGTTTTTT.

The rearrangement joins TRBV6-5 to TRBJ2-1; no clear D. Per the germline V gene, CDR1 is MNHEY and CDR2 is SVGAGI. Trimming stripped 4 bases from V and 5 bases from J, with 9 bases between. This CDR3 is 13 amino acids long. The CDR3 loop reads CASSWRSDNEQFF. CDR3 DNA sequence: TGTGCCAGCAGTTGGCGCAGCGACAATGAGCAGTTCTTC.

The V call is TRBV5-1, the J call TRBJ2-3; D remains unclear. The V and J ends lost 2 bases and 4 bases respectively, with 11 bases between them. CDR1 SGHRS and CDR2 YFSETQ come from the germline V gene. The length of the CDR3 is 14 residues. The chain's CDR3 is CASSFTEIADTQYF. The CDR3 DNA reads TGCGCCAGCAGCTTTACGGAGATAGCAGATACGCAGTATTTT.

V gene TRBV7-9 combines with J gene TRBJ2-1; 10 bases match TRBD2. The CDR3 consists of 15 residues. Unmatched junction bases numbered 3, after V lost 5 bases and J lost 2 bases. Germline CDR1 reads SEHNR; CDR2 reads FQNEAQ (reference sequence). In DNA form, the CDR3 reads TGTGCCAGCAGCCTTAGCGGGGGGACCTACAATGAGCAGTTCTTC. It specifies CASSLSGGTYNEQFF. Full variable domain (outside the CDR3, taken from reference TRBV7-9 and TRBJ2-1): DTGVSQNPRHKITKRGQNVTFRCDPISEHNRLYWYRQTLGQGPEFLTYFQNEAQLEKSRLLSDRFSAERPKGSFSTLEIQRTEQGDSAMYLCASSLSGGTYNEQFFGPGTRLTVL.

The chain uses TRBV29-1 and TRBJ1-4, with D perhaps matching TRBD1 (6 bases). Germline CDR1 is SQVTM and CDR2 is ANQGSEA. The CDR3 extends over 14 amino acids. With 7 bases removed from V and 2 bases from J, the gap between germline ends came to 14 bases. The CDR3 reads CSAYTGSTNEKLFF. As DNA, the CDR3 is TGCAGCGCATATACAGGGTCCACTAATGAAAAACTGTTTTTT. Full variable domain (outside the CDR3, taken from reference TRBV29-1 and TRBJ1-4): SAVISQKPSRDICQRGTSLTIQCQVDSQVTMMFWYRQQPGQSLTLIATANQGSEATYESGFVIDKFPISRPNLTFSTLTVSNMSPEDSSIYLCSAYTGSTNEKLFFGSGTQLSVL.

The rearrangement uses TRBV2 and TRBJ1-4; 7 nucleotides match TRBD1. The CDR3 is 14 amino acids. V was clipped by 4 bases and J by 5 bases; unmatched bases: 4. Looked up from germline, CDR1 is SNHLY and CDR2 is FYNNEI. The chain's CDR3 is CASSGDSGNEKLFF. The CDR3 DNA is TGTGCCAGCAGTGGGGACAGTGGAAATGAAAAACTGTTTTTT.

The V gene is TRBV19, the J gene TRBJ1-4; a possible D gene is TRBD1 (5 bases). Trimming shortened V by 6 bases and J by 13 bases, and 18 bases separated the two germline ends. The V gene's germline CDR1 is LNHDA and CDR2 SQIVND (reference sequence). The CDR3 totals 13 residues. The CDR3 sequence is CASSTEAREGLFF. CDR3 in DNA: TGTGCCAGTAGCACCGAAGCCAGGGAGGGACTGTTTTTT.

The chain employs TRBV9 and TRBJ1-2; no reliable D call. CDR1 SGDLS and CDR2 YYNGEE come from the germline V gene. Trimming stripped 3 bases from V and 2 bases from J, with 14 bases between. The CDR3 is made up of 15 amino acids. The CDR3 DNA sequence: TGTGCCAGCAGCGCCTCCGGGATCCTCAACTATGGCTACACCTTC. Residues: CASSASGILNYGYTF.

The genes are TRBV30 and TRBJ1-1; no clear D. Between the trimmed V and J ends, which lost 4 bases and 6 bases, there was a span of 9 bases. The CDR3 is 11 residues long. CDR1 GTSNPN and CDR2 SVGIG come from the germline V gene (reference sequence). For the CDR3, the DNA is TGTGCCTGGACCTTGGACTCTGAAGCTTTCTTT. Protein: CAWTLDSEAFF.

The V call is TRBV9, the J call TRBJ1-2; no reliable D call. CDR1 and CDR2 (germline): SGDLS, YYNGEE. The CDR3 runs to 12 residues. Trimming removed 5 bases at V and 3 bases at J, with 8 bases between. In nucleotides, the CDR3 is TGTGCCAGCAGTAGGACTGACTATGGCTACACCTTC. Amino acid sequence: CASSRTDYGYTF. Full variable domain (rest looked up from reference TRBV9 and TRBJ1-2): DSGVTQTPKHLITATGQRVTLRCSPRSGDLSVYWYQQSLDQGLQFLIQYYNGEERAKGNILERFSAQQFPDLHSELNLSSLELGDSALYFCASSRTDYGYTFGSGTRLTVV.

V usage is TRBV4-1 and J usage is TRBJ1-1, with D hard to call. The CDR3 is 13 residues long. The V and J ends lost 3 bases and 10 bases respectively, with 15 bases between them. Germline V gene sequence: CDR1 MGHRA, CDR2 YSYEKL. The CDR3 loop is CASSQAGPAGAFF. The CDR3 bases are TGCGCCAGCAGCCAGGCAGGCCCTGCGGGAGCTTTCTTT.

The rearrangement uses TRBV19 and TRBJ1-2; no reliable D call. V lost 7 bases to trimming and J lost 1 base, with 10 bases between them. The CDR3 is made up of 13 amino acids. Germline CDR1 and CDR2: LNHDA and SQIVND (reference sequence). The CDR3 DNA follows: TGTGCCAGTAATACCGGGATTAACTATGGCTACACCTTC. The encoded protein is CASNTGINYGYTF.

The chain has TRBV7-2 and TRBJ1-5, with a tentative D call TRBD1 (6 bases). From germline, CDR1 is SGHTA and CDR2 FQGNSA. The CDR3 covers 15 residues. Trimming left V 3 bases short and J 7 bases short, with 16 bases between. The DNA for the CDR3 is TGTGCCAGCAGCTTCCAACAGGGTCCAAGCCAGCCCCAGCATTTT. The encoded protein is CASSFQQGPSQPQHF. Combining the CDR3 with reference TRBV7-2 and TRBJ1-5 gives the whole variable domain GAGVSQSPSNKVTEKGKDVELRCDPISGHTALYWYRQSLGQGLEFLIYFQGNSAPDKSGLPSDRFSAERTGGSVSTLTIQRTQQEDSAVYLCASSFQQGPSQPQHFGDGTRLSIL.

In this sample, this clone turned up a few times. The chain has TRBV2 and TRBJ1-2, with unresolved D. The V end lost 6 bases, the J end lost 1 base, and 3 bases lay between the germline ends. Germline lookup yields CDR1 SNHLY and CDR2 FYNNEI. CDR3 length: 11 residues. The CDR3 nucleotides read TGTGCCAGCAGGAGTAACTATGGCTACACCTTC. Translating gives CASRSNYGYTF. Drawing the rest from reference TRBV2 and TRBJ1-2, the complete variable domain is EPEVTQTPSHQVTQMGQEVILRCVPISNHLYFYWYRQILGQKVEFLVSFYNNEISEKSEIFDDQFSVERPDGSNFTLKIRSTKLEDSAMYFCASRSNYGYTFGSGTRLTVV.

The chain couples TRBV5-4 to TRBJ1-2; no clear D gene. Germline values: CDR1 SGHNT, CDR2 YYREEE (reference sequence). The CDR3 loop spans 15 amino acids. V dropped 3 bases and J dropped 10 bases, with 22 bases sitting between them. The CDR3 nucleotides are TGTGCCAGCAGCTCCGATTTGACACCGCCCCGTGACTACACCTTC. As protein: CASSSDLTPPRDYTF. Drawing the rest from reference TRBV5-4 and TRBJ1-2, the complete variable domain is ETGVTQSPTHLIKTRGQQVTLRCSSQSGHNTVSWYQQALGQGPQFIFQYYREEENGRGNFPPRFSGLQFPNYSSELNVNALELDDSALYLCASSSDLTPPRDYTFGSGTRLTVV.

This clone came up a few times. CDR3 amino acids: CASSPTRTGGYGYTF. CDR3 bases: TGTGCCAGCAGCCCAACGAGGACAGGGGGCTATGGCTACACCTTC. The chain combines TRBV3-1 (or the pseudogene TRBV3-2) with TRBJ1-2; 10 positions agree with TRBD1. V gave up 4 bases and J gave up 4 bases; unmatched junction bases: 6. Germline V lookup: CDR1 LGHDT, CDR2 YNNKEL (reference sequence). The CDR3 runs 15 residues.

The CDR3 protein is CASSRQGDLSYNEQFF. The CDR3 nucleotides are TGTGCCAGCAGTCGACAGGGGGATCTCTCCTACAATGAGCAGTTCTTC. J is TRBJ2-1 and V is TRBV27; TRBD1 aligns across 9 bases. Germline CDR1 and CDR2: MNHEY and SMNVEV (reference sequence). V dropped 5 bases and J dropped 0; count of bases not matched to a gene: 5. The length of the CDR3 is 16 residues.

The gene calls are TRBV2 and TRBJ1-2; D not certain. The germline V gene encodes CDR1 SNHLY and CDR2 FYNNEI. The CDR3 length is 12 residues. With 6 bases removed from V and 7 bases from J, the gap between germline ends came to 12 bases. In DNA form, the CDR3 reads TGTGCCAGCAGACGGGTGGAGCGTGGCTACACCTTC. Residues: CASRRVERGYTF. Drawing the rest from reference TRBV2 and TRBJ1-2, the complete variable domain is EPEVTQTPSHQVTQMGQEVILRCVPISNHLYFYWYRQILGQKVEFLVSFYNNEISEKSEIFDDQFSVERPDGSNFTLKIRSTKLEDSAMYFCASRRVERGYTFGSGTRLTVV.

The J gene is TRBJ2-5, the V gene TRBV5-1; the D is unclear. There are 13 residues in the CDR3. CDR1 and CDR2 from the germline V gene are SGHRS and YFSETQ. The germline V and J ends were trimmed by 4 bases and 0 bases, with 7 bases remaining between them. In nucleotides, the CDR3 is TGCGCCAGCAGCGACTCGTACCAAGAGACCCAGTACTTC. Translating gives CASSDSYQETQYF.